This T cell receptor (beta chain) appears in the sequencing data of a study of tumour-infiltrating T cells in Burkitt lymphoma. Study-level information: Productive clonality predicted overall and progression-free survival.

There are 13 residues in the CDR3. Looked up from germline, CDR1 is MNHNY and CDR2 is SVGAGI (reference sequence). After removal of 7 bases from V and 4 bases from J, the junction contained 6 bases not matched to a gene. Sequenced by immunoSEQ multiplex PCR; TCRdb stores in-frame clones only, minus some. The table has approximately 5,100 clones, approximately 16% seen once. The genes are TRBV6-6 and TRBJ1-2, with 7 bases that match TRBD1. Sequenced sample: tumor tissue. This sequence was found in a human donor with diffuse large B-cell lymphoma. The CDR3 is CASKPGTAYGYTF. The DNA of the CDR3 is TGTGCCAGCAAGCCCGGGACAGCCTATGGCTACACCTTC.